The present TCR beta chain was sequenced within a study of blood T cell repertoires in COVID-19. Original methodology: Reference gene primer amplification yielded estimated nucleated cell counts. TCRdb's copy holds only in-frame clones and misses some; the assay was immunoSEQ multiplex PCR. The V and J calls and the clone size are those of that table, but D and trimming were determined from the DNA. Here the sample spans approximately 65,000 clones, under 80% being singletons. The CDR3 length is 15 residues. V dropped 4 bases and J dropped 5; count of bases not matched to a gene: 7. CDR1 LNHDA and CDR2 SQIVND come from the germline V gene (reference sequence). Participants had their cohort set by participant-reported clinical history.

The chain is built from TRBV19 and TRBJ2-1, with 8 bases fitting TRBD2. The sample comprised PBMCs or T cells enriched from blood (not recorded which). The sequence derives from a woman aged 60-75 years who had been exposed to COVID-19. The CDR3 nucleotides read TGTGCCAGTAGTACCGAAGTAGCGGGGAACAATGAGCAGTTCTTC. It codes for CASSTEVAGNNEQFF.